This T cell receptor beta chain stems from a study of T cells after yellow fever vaccination. Overall study context: Those fractions that held only low numbers of cells were prepared using the SMART-Seq v4 Ultra Low Input RNA kit.

One entry per CDR3 protein results from TCRdb running MiXCR on the 5' RACE reads. The profile shows about 300,000 distinct CDR3 sequences, around 6.8% of them singletons. Findings of the study overall: After the booster, 96% of CD4 and more than 75% of CD8 primary-response clones were re-detected.

Regarding this clonotype: What it recognizes is unknown. The junction differs from germline at one of its ends, possibly a read error.

The CDR3 spans 15 residues. From germline, CDR1 is SGHTA and CDR2 FQGNSA. The source of this sequence is a man between 18 and 29 years old who received the YFV17D yellow fever vaccine. The specimen comprised PBMCs, sampled more than 35 days after the first yellow fever vaccination. The rearrangement uses TRBV7-2 and TRBJ2-1, with 10 bases matching TRBD2. Here the CDR3 DNA reads TGTGCCAGCAGGTTAGCGGGGGGCTCCTACAATGAGCAGTTCTTC. Protein: CASRLAGGSYNEQFF.